This T cell receptor (beta chain) is from a study of T cells in Graves' hyperthyroidism and ophthalmopathy. The investigators amplified TCR beta CDR3 regions from RNA transcripts. Primed by the HTBI set, a first-round RT-PCR was run on the TCR CDR3. MiXCR was run by TCRdb on the multiplex PCR reads, yielding one entry per CDR3 protein. The repertoire holds approximately 300,000 distinct CDR3 sequences, with roughly 15% as singletons. This clonotype appeared a few times. CDR1 is MNHEY, CDR2 SMNVEV, per germline (reference sequence). CDR3 size: 14 residues. V dropped 2 bases and J dropped 3 bases, with 11 bases sitting between them. Graves' hyperthyroidism is called stable when ophthalmopathy does not progress within 18 months.

The receptor comes from a man under 40 with Graves' hyperthyroidism. V is TRBV27 and J is TRBJ2-7; D possibly corresponds to TRBD2 (6 bases). The specimen was blood. The CDR3 nucleotides are TGTGCCAGCAGTTTAGGGGGGAACGACTACGAGCAGTACTTC. Its protein product is CASSLGGNDYEQYF.